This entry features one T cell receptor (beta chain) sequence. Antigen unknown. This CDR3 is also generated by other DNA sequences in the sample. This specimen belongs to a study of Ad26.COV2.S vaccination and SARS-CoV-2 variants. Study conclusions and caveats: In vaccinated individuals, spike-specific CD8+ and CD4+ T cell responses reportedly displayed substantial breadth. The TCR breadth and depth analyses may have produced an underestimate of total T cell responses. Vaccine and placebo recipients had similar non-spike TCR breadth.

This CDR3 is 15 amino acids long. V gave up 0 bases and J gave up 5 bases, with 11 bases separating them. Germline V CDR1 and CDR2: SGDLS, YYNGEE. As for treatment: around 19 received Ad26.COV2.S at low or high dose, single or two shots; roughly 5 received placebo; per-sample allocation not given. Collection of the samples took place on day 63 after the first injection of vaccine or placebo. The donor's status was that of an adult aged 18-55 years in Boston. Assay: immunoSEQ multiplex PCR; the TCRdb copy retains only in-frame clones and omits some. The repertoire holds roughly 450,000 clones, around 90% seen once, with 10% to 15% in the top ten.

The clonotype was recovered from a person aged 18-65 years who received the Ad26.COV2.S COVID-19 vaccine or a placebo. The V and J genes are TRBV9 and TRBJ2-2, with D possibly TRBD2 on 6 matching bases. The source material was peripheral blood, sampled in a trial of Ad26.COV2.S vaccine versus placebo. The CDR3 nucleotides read TGTGCCAGCAGCGTAGTCGGGGGACCAACCGGGGAGCTGTTTTTT. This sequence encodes CASSVVGGPTGELFF.